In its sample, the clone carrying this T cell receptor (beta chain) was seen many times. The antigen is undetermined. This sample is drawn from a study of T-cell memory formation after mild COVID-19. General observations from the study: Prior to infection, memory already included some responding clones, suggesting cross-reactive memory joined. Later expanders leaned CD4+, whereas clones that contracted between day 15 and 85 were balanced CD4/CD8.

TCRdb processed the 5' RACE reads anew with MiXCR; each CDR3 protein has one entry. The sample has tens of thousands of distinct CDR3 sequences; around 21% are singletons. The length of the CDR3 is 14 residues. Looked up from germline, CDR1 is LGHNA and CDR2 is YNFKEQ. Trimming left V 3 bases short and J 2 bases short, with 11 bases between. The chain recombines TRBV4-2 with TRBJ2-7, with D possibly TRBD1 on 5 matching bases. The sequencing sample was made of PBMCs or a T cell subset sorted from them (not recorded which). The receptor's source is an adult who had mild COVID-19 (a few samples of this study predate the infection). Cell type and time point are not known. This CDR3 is CASSQRRTTYEQYF. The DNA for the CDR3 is TGTGCCAGCAGCCAGAGAAGGACAACCTACGAGCAGTACTTC.